Shown below are 27 T cell receptor beta chains from a single sample sequenced in a study of cytomegalovirus exposure and HLA in healthy donors. This PCR relied on a set of 60 Vbeta primers and 13 Jbeta primers. Assay: immunoSEQ multiplex PCR; the TCRdb copy retains only in-frame clones and omits some. The repertoire consists of about 130,000 clones, with about 78% occurring once and the leading ten covering 2.9%. Sample: PBMCs. Source of these receptors: a human donor in good health.

The chain combines TRBV4-2 with TRBJ2-3; 7 bases are shared with TRBD2. The length of the CDR3 is 16 residues. J gave up 5 bases and V 2 bases, and 10 bases lay outside the gene matches. CDR1 is LGHNA and CDR2 is YNFKEQ in the germline V gene. The CDR3 loop reads CASSQSREGPGDTQYF. DNA for the CDR3: TGTGCCAGCAGCCAATCCAGGGAGGGCCCCGGAGATACGCAGTATTTT.

This chain joins TRBV7-2 and TRBJ2-7; TRBD2 matches at 8 bases. Germline values: CDR1 SGHTA, CDR2 FQGNSA. The CDR3 has 15 amino acids. Losses at the gene ends were 1 base for V and 4 bases for J; bases not matched to a gene: 6. CDR3 DNA sequence: TGTGCCAGCAGCTTAGAACGGGGGGGACTTTACGAGCAGTACTTC. Protein sequence: CASSLERGGLYEQYF.

This clone turned up a few times. The rearrangement links TRBV5-4 to TRBJ2-1, with a tentative D call TRBD1 (6 bases). Germline-derived CDR1 and CDR2 are SGHNT and YYREEE (reference sequence). This CDR3 region has 13 residues. Trimming pared 5 bases from V and 6 bases from J, leaving 12 bases between. This CDR3 reads CASRLLGGNEQFF. In DNA form, the CDR3 reads TGTGCCAGCAGGCTCTTAGGGGGCAATGAGCAGTTCTTC.

The chain carries TRBV5-6 and TRBJ1-6, with D unclear. Germline loops: CDR1 SGHDT, CDR2 YYEEEE. This CDR3 has 12 amino acids. The V end lost 3 bases, the J end lost 7 bases, and 5 bases lay between the germline ends. CDR3 nucleotides: TGTGCCAGCAGCTCCTTGAATTCACCCCTCCACTTT. The encoded protein is CASSSLNSPLHF. The whole variable domain, remainder taken from reference TRBV5-6 and TRBJ1-6, is DAGVTQSPTHLIKTRGQQVTLRCSPKSGHDTVSWYQQALGQGPQFIFQYYEEEERQRGNFPDRFSGHQFPNYSSELNVNALLLGDSALYLCASSSLNSPLHFGNGTRLTVT.

Concerning this clone: This CDR3 is also generated by other DNA sequences in the sample. This rearrangement joins TRBV11-3 to TRBJ2-2; D is unclear. The CDR3 covers 11 residues. Trimming removed 5 bases at V and 5 bases at J, with 3 bases between. The germline gives CDR1 SGHNT, CDR2 YENEEA. DNA for the CDR3: TGTGCCAGCAGCCGTACCGGGGAGCTGTTTTTT. Its translation is CASSRTGELFF.

This clone appeared a single time. This chain joins TRBV4-3 and TRBJ2-1; 9 bases line up with TRBD2. V trimming: 4 bases; J trimming: 8 bases; junction bases outside the gene matches: 9. This CDR3 has 15 residues. From germline, CDR1 is LGHNA and CDR2 YSLEER. The CDR3 protein is CASSRTAGGGHEQFF. The CDR3 DNA follows: TGCGCCAGCAGCCGAACGGCGGGGGGGGGCCATGAGCAGTTCTTC.

This rearrangement joins TRBV7-9 to TRBJ1-4, with TRBD1 matching over 10 bases. Germline trimming cut 5 bases from V and 0 bases from J; bases unmatched to any gene: 6. Germline V CDR1 and CDR2: SEHNR, FQNEAQ (reference sequence). The CDR3 is 17 amino acids. CDR3 in DNA: TGTGCCAGCAGCATGGACAGGGGGGAGGCAACTAATGAAAAACTGTTTTTT. Protein product: CASSMDRGEATNEKLFF.

This clone was recorded a few times. The chain links TRBV27 to TRBJ2-5; D is undetermined. Trimming removed 5 bases from V and 5 bases from J, with 12 bases in between. Germline V CDR1 and CDR2: MNHEY, SMNVEV (reference sequence). The CDR3 length is 13 residues. This CDR3 reads CASSKRFGETQYF. The CDR3 DNA reads as TGTGCCAGCAGTAAAAGGTTCGGGGAGACCCAGTACTTC.

The chain is built from TRBV4-2 and TRBJ2-1; TRBD2 matches 8 bases. This CDR3 contains 16 residues. Germline loops: CDR1 LGHNA, CDR2 YNFKEQ. J was trimmed by 5 bases and V by 5 bases; bases with no gene match: 11. The CDR3, as DNA: TGTGCCAGCAGCTCTGAAGGATCGCGGGGGGACAATGAGCAGTTCTTC. This sequence encodes CASSSEGSRGDNEQFF.

J is TRBJ2-4 and V is TRBV9, with 8 positions matching TRBD2. The V gene's germline CDR1 is SGDLS and CDR2 YYNGEE. The V segment lost 3 bases and the J segment 1 base; nucleotides outside the gene matches: 12. The CDR3 sequence is 18 residues long. The chain's CDR3 is CASSDPGGSGSAKNIQYF. In nucleotides, the CDR3 is TGTGCCAGCAGCGATCCCGGGGGGAGCGGGAGTGCCAAAAACATTCAGTACTTC.

V is TRBV5-1 and J is TRBJ1-2, with 8 bases matching TRBD1. The junction had 11 bases not matched to a gene; V was cut back by 0 bases and J by 4 bases. In germline, CDR1 is SGHRS, CDR2 YFSETQ. This CDR3 spans 17 amino acids. CDR3 protein: CASSLEPGGSLSYGYTF. The CDR3 region has the DNA TGCGCCAGCAGCTTGGAGCCAGGGGGCTCGCTAAGCTATGGCTACACCTTC. Supplemented by reference TRBV5-1 and TRBJ1-2, the full variable domain reads KAGVTQTPRYLIKTRGQQVTLSCSPISGHRSVSWYQQTPGQGLQFLFEYFSETQRNKGNFPGRFSGRQFSNSRSEMNVSTLELGDSALYLCASSLEPGGSLSYGYTFGSGTRLTVV.

The V call is TRBV2, the J call TRBJ1-4, with D perhaps TRBD1 (5 bases). Per germline, CDR1 SNHLY and CDR2 FYNNEI. CDR3 length: 13 residues. V shed 4 bases and J shed 8 bases, with 11 bases lying between them. The CDR3: CASSGQLGEKLFF. The DNA for the CDR3 is TGTGCCAGCAGTGGACAGCTTGGGGAAAAACTGTTTTTT.

The V gene is TRBV28, the J gene TRBJ2-3; 8 nucleotides match TRBD1. Per the germline V gene, CDR1 is MDHEN and CDR2 is SYDVKM. This CDR3 spans 15 amino acids. V shed 5 bases and J 2 bases; nucleotides not matched to a gene: 6. In DNA form, the CDR3 reads TGTGCCAGCAGTACCCGGACAGGGTCCACAGATACGCAGTATTTT. This sequence encodes CASSTRTGSTDTQYF.

The CDR3 DNA reads TGTGCCAGCAGCGGCGGAGGACTAGCTGCTGGGCAGTTCTTC. Protein sequence: CASSGGGLAAGQFF. The V gene is TRBV9, the J gene TRBJ2-1; 8 nucleotides align to TRBD2. The germline V gene has CDR1 SGDLS and CDR2 YYNGEE. The CDR3 runs to 14 residues. The J segment lost 12 bases and the V segment lost 3 bases, leaving 11 bases of the junction unmatched.

This clone was seen just once. This chain connects TRBV27 to TRBJ2-5; tentative D call: TRBD1 (6 bases). There are 13 residues in the CDR3. Germline CDR1 reads MNHEY; CDR2 reads SMNVEV (reference sequence). Trimming stripped 8 bases from V and 11 bases from J, with 21 bases between. The CDR3 here is CASGMTGLTEQYF. The CDR3 bases are TGTGCCAGCGGTATGACAGGTCTGACGGAGCAGTACTTC.

The genes are TRBV7-2 and TRBJ2-7; possibly TRBD2 for D (5 bases). Germline CDR1 is SGHTA and CDR2 is FQGNSA. V was clipped by 1 base and J by 3 bases, with 7 bases between them. This CDR3 has 13 residues. The CDR3 DNA is TGTGCCAGCAGCTTAGGAGGGTTCTACGAGCAGTACTTC. Translated: CASSLGGFYEQYF.

This clone has a handful of counts. CDR3 protein: CASSLGWRDSGANVLTF. The CDR3, as DNA: TGCGCCAGCAGCTTGGGTTGGCGGGACTCTGGGGCCAACGTCCTGACTTTC. The chain couples TRBV5-1 to TRBJ2-6; tentative D call: TRBD2 (6 bases). The V end lost 0 bases, the J end lost 0 bases, and 10 bases lay between the germline ends. Germline V gene data show CDR1 as SGHRS and CDR2 as YFSETQ. The CDR3 is made up of 17 amino acids.

This clone was recorded once. This chain joins TRBV6-5 and TRBJ1-1; 7 nucleotides align to TRBD1. J gave up 8 bases and V 4 bases, and 4 bases lay outside the gene matches. There are 12 residues in the CDR3. Per germline, CDR1 MNHEY and CDR2 SVGAGI. CDR3 amino acids: CASSFGQEEAFF. CDR3 in DNA: TGTGCCAGCAGTTTTGGACAGGAAGAAGCTTTCTTT.

This clone was detected only a few times. This chain links TRBV6-5 with TRBJ2-1, with 9 nucleotides matching TRBD2. V shed 6 bases, J shed 2 bases, and the junction held 5 bases outside the gene matches. The CDR3 runs 15 residues. Germline CDR1 is MNHEY and CDR2 is SVGAGI. Written as DNA, the CDR3 is TGTGCCAGCAGATATGCGGGGGGGCCCTACAATGAGCAGTTCTTC. This translates into CASRYAGGPYNEQFF.

The genes are TRBV5-1 and TRBJ2-7, with D possibly TRBD1 on 6 matching bases. The CDR3 consists of 15 residues. Germline assignment: CDR1 SGHRS and CDR2 YFSETQ. Deletions cut 0 bases from V and 4 bases from J, with 14 bases between. CDR3 residues: CASSLATGSKYEQYF. CDR3 coding DNA: TGCGCCAGCAGCTTGGCTACAGGGTCTAAGTACGAGCAGTACTTC.

The J gene is TRBJ2-5, the V gene TRBV11-2; 7 nucleotides line up with TRBD1. The better agreement between TRBJ2-7 and the DNA end casts doubt on the J call. The CDR3 runs to 17 residues. Germline V gene data show CDR1 as SGHAT and CDR2 as FQNNGV. In DNA form, the CDR3 reads TGTGCCAGCAGCTTTCCGTCCTCGGGACAGATTTCCTACGAGCAGTACTTC. Protein product: CASSFPSSGQISYEQYF.

The chain combines TRBV2 with TRBJ2-5; D call uncertain. Trimming stripped 6 bases from V and 4 bases from J, with 3 bases between. Germline-derived CDR1 and CDR2 are SNHLY and FYNNEI. The CDR3 runs to 10 residues. The CDR3 sequence: CASRRETQYF. DNA for the CDR3: TGTGCCAGCAGGCGAGAGACCCAGTACTTC.

The chain links TRBV4-1 to TRBJ1-2; 7 bases fit TRBD1. V dropped 0 bases and J dropped 4; count of bases not matched to a gene: 5. Germline V lookup: CDR1 MGHRA, CDR2 YSYEKL. CDR3 length equals 15 residues. CDR3 amino acids: CASSQDTGESYGYTF. The CDR3 DNA is TGCGCCAGCAGCCAAGATACAGGGGAAAGCTATGGCTACACCTTC.

This clone was observed a handful of times. The chain joins TRBV7-2 to TRBJ2-2; 11 bases agree with TRBD2. This CDR3 spans 17 amino acids. The V segment lost 1 base and the J segment 10 bases; nucleotides outside the gene matches: 11. Per germline, CDR1 SGHTA and CDR2 FQGNSA. The DNA for the CDR3 is TGTGCCAGCAGCTTAGGGGCGGTAGCGGGGGGGCCGGAGGAGCTGTTTTTT. Protein: CASSLGAVAGGPEELFF.

The J gene is TRBJ2-5, the V gene TRBV28; D is unclear. The V gene's germline CDR1 is MDHEN and CDR2 SYDVKM. This CDR3 has 15 residues. Trimming removed 5 bases at V and 5 bases at J, with 18 bases between. Written as DNA, the CDR3 is TGTGCCAGCAGTCACTCCATAGACATTAGGGAGACCCAGTACTTC. It yields the protein CASSHSIDIRETQYF.

This chain links TRBV21-1 with TRBJ2-3; TRBD2 is the table's D call, not checked against the DNA. TRBV21-1 constitutes a pseudogene. The CDR3 is 19 amino acids. Here the CDR3 DNA reads TGTGCCAGCAGCAGCGCGCGGGGGGTGGAGGGATCTAGCACAGATACGCAGTATTTT. This translates into CASSSARGVEGSSTDTQYF.

The chain combines TRBV5-6 with TRBJ2-5; D might be TRBD2 (5 bases). CDR1 and CDR2 from the germline V gene are SGHDT and YYEEEE. The CDR3 runs to 12 residues. With 0 bases removed from V and 5 bases from J, the gap between germline ends came to 5 bases. The CDR3 protein is CASSLGEETQYF. In DNA, the CDR3 is TGTGCCAGCAGCTTGGGGGAGGAGACCCAGTACTTC.